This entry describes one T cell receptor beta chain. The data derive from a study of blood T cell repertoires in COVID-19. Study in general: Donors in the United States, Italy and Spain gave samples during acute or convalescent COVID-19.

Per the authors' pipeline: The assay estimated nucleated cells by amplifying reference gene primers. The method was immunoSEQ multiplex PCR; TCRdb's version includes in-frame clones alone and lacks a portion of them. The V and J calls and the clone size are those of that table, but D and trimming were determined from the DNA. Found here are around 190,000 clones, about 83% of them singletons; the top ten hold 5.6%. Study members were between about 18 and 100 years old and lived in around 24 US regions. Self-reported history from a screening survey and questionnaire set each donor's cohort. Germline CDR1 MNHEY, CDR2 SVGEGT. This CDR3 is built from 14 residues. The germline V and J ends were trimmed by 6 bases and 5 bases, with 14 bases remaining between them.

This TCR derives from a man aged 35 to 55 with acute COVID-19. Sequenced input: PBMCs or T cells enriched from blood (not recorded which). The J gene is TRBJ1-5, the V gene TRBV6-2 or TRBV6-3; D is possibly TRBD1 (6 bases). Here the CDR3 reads CASSWTAGDQPQHF. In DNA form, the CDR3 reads TGTGCCAGCAGCTGGACAGCCGGGGATCAGCCCCAGCATTTT.